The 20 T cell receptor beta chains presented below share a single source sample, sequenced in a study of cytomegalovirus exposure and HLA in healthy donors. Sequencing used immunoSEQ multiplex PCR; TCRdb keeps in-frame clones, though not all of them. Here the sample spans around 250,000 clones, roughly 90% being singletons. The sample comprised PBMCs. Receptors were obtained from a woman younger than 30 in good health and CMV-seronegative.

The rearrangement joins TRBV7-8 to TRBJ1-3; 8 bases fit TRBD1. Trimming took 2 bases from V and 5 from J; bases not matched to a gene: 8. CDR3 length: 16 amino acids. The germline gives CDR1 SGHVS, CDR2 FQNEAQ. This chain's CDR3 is CASSLTGGTLRNTIYF. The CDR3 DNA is TGTGCCAGCAGCTTAACAGGGGGTACCCTGAGAAACACCATATATTTT.

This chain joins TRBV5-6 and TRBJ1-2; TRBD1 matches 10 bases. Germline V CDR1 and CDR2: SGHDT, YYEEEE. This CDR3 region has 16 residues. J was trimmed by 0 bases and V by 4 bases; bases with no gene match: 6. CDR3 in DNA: TGTGCCAGCAGCCAGGACAGGGGGGTTACTAACTATGGCTACACCTTC. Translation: CASSQDRGVTNYGYTF.

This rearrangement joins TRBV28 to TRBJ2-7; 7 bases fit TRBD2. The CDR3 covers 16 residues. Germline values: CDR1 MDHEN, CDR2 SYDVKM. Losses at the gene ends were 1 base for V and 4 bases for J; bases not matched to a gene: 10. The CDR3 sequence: CASSLLASGPYYEQYF. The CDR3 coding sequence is TGTGCCAGCAGTTTATTGGCTAGCGGCCCCTATTACGAGCAGTACTTC.

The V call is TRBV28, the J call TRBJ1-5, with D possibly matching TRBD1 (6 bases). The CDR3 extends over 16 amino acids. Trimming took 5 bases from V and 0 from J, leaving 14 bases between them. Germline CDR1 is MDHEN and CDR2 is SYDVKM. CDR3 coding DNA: TGTGCCAGCAGTGCCTGGGGGCCGAATAGCAATCAGCCCCAGCATTTT. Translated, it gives CASSAWGPNSNQPQHF.

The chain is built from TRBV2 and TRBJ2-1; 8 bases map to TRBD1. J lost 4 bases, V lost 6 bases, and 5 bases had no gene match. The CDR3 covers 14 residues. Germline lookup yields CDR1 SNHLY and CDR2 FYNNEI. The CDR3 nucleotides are TGTGCCAGCAGGGGACAGGATTCTTACAATGAGCAGTTCTTC. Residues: CASRGQDSYNEQFF. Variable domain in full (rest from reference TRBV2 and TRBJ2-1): EPEVTQTPSHQVTQMGQEVILRCVPISNHLYFYWYRQILGQKVEFLVSFYNNEISEKSEIFDDQFSVERPDGSNFTLKIRSTKLEDSAMYFCASRGQDSYNEQFFGPGTRLTVL.

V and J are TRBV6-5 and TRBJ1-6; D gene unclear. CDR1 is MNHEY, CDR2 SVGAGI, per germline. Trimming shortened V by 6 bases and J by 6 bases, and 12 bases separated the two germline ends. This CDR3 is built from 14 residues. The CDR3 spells CASSFTASNSPLHF. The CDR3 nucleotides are TGTGCCAGCAGCTTTACAGCAAGTAATTCACCCCTCCACTTT.

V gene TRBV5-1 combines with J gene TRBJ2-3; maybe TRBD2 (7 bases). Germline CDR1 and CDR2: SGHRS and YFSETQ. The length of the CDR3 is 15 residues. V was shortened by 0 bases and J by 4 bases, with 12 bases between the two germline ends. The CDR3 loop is CASSLEGGSADTQYF. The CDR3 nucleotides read TGCGCCAGCAGCTTGGAGGGGGGGAGTGCAGATACGCAGTATTTT.

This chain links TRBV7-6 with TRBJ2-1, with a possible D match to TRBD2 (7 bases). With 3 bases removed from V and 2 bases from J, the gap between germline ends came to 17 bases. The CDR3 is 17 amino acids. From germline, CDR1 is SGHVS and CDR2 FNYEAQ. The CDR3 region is CASSFRREGGPYNEQFF. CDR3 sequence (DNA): TGTGCCAGCAGCTTCCGGAGGGAGGGGGGCCCCTACAATGAGCAGTTCTTC.

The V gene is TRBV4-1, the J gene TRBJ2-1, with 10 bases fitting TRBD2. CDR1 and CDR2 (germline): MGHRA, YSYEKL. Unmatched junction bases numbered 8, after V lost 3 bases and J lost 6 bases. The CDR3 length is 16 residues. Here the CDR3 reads CASSQERGGIVNEQFF. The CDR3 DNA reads TGCGCCAGCAGCCAGGAGCGGGGGGGCATCGTCAATGAGCAGTTCTTC.

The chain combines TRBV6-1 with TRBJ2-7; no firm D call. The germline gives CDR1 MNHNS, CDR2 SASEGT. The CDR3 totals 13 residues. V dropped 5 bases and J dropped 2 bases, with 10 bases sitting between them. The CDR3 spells CASSFRLPYEQYV. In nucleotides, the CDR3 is TGTGCCAGCAGTTTCAGACTCCCCTACGAGCAGTACGTC.

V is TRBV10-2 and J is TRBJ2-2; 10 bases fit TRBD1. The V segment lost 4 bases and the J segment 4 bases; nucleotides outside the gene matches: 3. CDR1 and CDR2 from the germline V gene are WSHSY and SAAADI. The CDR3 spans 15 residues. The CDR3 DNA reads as TGCGCCAGCAGTGGACAGGGGGCGCTCACCGGGGAGCTGTTTTTT. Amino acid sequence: CASSGQGALTGELFF.

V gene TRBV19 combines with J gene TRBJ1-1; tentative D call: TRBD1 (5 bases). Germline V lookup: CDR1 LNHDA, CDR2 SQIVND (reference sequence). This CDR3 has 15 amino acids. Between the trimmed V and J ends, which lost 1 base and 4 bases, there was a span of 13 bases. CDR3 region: CASSIGLGTGTEAFF. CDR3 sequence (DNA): TGTGCCAGTAGTATAGGTCTCGGGACTGGCACTGAAGCTTTCTTT.

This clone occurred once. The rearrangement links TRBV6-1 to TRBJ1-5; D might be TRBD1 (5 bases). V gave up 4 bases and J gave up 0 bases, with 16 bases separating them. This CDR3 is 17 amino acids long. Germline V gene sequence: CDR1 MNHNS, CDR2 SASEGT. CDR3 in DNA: TGTGCCAGCAGTGTCCGGGACTTTGGGTATAGCAATCAGCCCCAGCATTTT. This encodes CASSVRDFGYSNQPQHF.

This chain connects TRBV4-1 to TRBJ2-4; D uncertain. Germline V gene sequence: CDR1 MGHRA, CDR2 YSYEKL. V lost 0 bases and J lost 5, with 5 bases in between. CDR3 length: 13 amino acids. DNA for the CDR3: TGCGCCAGCAGCCAAGACTATGAAAACATTCAGTACTTC. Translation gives CASSQDYENIQYF.

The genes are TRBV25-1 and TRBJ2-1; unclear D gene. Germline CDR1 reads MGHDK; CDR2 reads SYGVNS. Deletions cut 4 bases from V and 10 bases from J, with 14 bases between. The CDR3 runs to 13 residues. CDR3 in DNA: TGTGCCAGCAGTGCTAAAGCCTCGCTGGAGCAGTTCTTC. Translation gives CASSAKASLEQFF.

The CDR3 here is CASSLVGTGDNEQFF. The CDR3 DNA is TGCGCCAGCAGCTTGGTGGGGACAGGGGACAATGAGCAGTTCTTC. The rearrangement uses TRBV5-1 and TRBJ2-1; 10 bases align to TRBD1. After removal of 0 bases from V and 5 bases from J, the junction contained 2 bases not matched to a gene. Germline V gene sequence: CDR1 SGHRS, CDR2 YFSETQ. The length of the CDR3 is 15 residues.

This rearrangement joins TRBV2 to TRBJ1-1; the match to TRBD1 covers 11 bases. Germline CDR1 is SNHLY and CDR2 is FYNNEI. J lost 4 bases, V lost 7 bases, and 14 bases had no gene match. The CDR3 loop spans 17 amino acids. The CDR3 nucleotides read TGTGCCAGCATTACCTACCGGGACAGGGGGGATCTCACTGAAGCTTTCTTT. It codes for CASITYRDRGDLTEAFF.

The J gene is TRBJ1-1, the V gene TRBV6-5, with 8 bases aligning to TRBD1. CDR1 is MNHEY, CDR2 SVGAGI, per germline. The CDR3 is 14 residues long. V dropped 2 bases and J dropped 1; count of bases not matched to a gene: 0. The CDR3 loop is CASSYGTGNTEAFF. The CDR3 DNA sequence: TGTGCCAGCAGTTACGGGACAGGGAACACTGAAGCTTTCTTT.

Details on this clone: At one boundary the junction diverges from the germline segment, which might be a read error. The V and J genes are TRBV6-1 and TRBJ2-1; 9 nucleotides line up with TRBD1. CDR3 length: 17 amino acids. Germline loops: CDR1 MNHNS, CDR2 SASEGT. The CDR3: CASSVQTGGISYNEQFF. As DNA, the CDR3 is TGTGCTAGCAGTGTACAGACAGGGGGTATCTCCTACAATGAGCAGTTCTTC.

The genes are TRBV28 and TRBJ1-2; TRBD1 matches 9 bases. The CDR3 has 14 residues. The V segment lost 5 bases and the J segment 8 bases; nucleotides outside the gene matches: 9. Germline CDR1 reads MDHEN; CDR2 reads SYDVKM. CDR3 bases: TGTGCCAGCAGTCCACAGGGGGCGAGTCGGGGCTACACCTTC. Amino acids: CASSPQGASRGYTF.